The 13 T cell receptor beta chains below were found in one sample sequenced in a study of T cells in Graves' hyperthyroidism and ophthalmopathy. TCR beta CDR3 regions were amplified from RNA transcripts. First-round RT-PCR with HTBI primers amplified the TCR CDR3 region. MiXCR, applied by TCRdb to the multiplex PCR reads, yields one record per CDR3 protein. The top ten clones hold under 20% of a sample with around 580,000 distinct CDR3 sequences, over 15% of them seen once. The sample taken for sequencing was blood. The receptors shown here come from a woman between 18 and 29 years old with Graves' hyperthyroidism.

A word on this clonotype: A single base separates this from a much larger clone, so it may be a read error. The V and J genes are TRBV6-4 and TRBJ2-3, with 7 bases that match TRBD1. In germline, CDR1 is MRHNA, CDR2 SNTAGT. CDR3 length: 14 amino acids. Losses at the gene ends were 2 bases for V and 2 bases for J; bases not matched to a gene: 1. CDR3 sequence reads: CASSDGTDTDTQYF. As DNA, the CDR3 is TGTGCCAGCAGTGACGGGACAGACACAGATACGCAGTATTTT.

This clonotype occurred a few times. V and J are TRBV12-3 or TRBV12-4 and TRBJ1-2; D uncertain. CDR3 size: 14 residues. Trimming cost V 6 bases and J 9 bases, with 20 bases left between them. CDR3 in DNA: TGTGCCAGCAGCCCAGCCCGGAGTCCGAATAGCTACACCTTC. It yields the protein CASSPARSPNSYTF.

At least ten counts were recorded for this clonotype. This chain's CDR3 is CASSLESEKLFF. The CDR3 nucleotides are TGTGCCAGCAGCTTAGAAAGTGAAAAACTGTTTTTT. J is TRBJ1-4 and V is TRBV7-2; no firm D call. V dropped 1 base and J dropped 7 bases, with 4 bases sitting between them. The CDR3 has 12 residues. From germline, CDR1 is SGHTA and CDR2 FQGNSA.

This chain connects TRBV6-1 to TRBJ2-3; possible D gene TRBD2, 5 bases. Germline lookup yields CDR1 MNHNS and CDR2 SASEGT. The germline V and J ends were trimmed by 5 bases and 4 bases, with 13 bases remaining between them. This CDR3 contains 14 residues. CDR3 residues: CASSSREGADTQYF. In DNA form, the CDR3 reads TGTGCCAGCAGTAGTCGTGAGGGCGCAGATACGCAGTATTTT.

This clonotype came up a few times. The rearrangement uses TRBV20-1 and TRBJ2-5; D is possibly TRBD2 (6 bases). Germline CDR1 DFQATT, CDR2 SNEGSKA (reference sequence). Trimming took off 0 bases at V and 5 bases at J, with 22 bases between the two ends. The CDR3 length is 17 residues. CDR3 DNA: TGCAGTGCTAGAGATTTTCGGCGGGGCTCTAGCCGGGAGACCCAGTACTTC. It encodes CSARDFRRGSSRETQYF.

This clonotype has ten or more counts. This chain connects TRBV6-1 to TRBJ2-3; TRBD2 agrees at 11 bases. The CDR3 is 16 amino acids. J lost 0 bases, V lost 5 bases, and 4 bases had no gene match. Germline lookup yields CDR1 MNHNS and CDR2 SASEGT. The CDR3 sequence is CASSFRLAGSTDTQYF. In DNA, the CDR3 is TGTGCCAGCAGTTTCCGACTAGCGGGGAGCACAGATACGCAGTATTTT.

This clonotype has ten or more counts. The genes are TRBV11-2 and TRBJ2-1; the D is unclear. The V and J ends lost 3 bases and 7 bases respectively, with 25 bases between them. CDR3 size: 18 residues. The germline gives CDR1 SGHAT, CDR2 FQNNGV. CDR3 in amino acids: CASSLRYSTEAGENEQFF. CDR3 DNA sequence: TGTGCCAGCAGCTTGCGATACAGTACAGAAGCAGGTGAAAATGAGCAGTTCTTC. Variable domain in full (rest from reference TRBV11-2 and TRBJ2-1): EAGVAQSPRYKIIEKRQSVAFWCNPISGHATLYWYQQILGQGPKLLIQFQNNGVVDDSQLPKDRFSAERLKGVDSTLKIQPAKLEDSAVYLCASSLRYSTEAGENEQFFGPGTRLTVL.

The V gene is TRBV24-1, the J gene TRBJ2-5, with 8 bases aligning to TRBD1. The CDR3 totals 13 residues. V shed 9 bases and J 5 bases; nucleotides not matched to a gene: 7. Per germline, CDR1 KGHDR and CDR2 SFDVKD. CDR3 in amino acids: CATSDRVRETQYF. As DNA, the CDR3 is TGTGCCACCTCGGACAGGGTCCGCGAGACCCAGTACTTC.

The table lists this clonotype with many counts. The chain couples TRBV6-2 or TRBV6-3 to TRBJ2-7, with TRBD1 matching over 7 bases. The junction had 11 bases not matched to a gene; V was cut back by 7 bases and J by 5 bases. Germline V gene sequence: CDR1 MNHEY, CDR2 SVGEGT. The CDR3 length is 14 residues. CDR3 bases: TGTGCCAGCATTCCCGACAGGGCGTCCCACGAGCAGTACTTC. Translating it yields CASIPDRASHEQYF.

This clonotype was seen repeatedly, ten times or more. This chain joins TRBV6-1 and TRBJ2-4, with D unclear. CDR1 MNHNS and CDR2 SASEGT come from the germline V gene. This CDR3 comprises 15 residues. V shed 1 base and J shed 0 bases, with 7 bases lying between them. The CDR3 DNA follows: TGTGCCAGCAGTGAAGTTGGAGTAGCCAAAAACATTCAGTACTTC. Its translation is CASSEVGVAKNIQYF.

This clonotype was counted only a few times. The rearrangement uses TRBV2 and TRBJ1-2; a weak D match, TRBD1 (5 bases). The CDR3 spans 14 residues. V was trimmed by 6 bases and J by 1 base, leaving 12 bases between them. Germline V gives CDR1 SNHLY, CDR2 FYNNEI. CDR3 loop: CASSPPQGNYGYTF. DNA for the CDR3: TGTGCCAGCAGCCCCCCCCAGGGTAACTATGGCTACACCTTC.

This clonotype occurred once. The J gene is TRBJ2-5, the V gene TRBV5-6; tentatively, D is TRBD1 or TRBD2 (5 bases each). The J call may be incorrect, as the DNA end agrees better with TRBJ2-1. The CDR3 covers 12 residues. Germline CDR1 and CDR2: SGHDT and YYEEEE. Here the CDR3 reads CASRWGSRTQFF. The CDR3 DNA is TGTGCCAGCAGGTGGGGGTCGAGGACCCAGTTCTTC.

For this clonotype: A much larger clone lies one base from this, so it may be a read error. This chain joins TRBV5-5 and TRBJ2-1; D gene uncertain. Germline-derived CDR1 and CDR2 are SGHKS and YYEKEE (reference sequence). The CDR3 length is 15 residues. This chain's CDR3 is CASSLSLRLYNDQFF. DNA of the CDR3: TGTGCCAGCAGCTTGAGTTTACGACTCTACAATGATCAGTTCTTC.